This T cell receptor (beta chain) was recovered during a study of blood T cell repertoires in COVID-19. This clone was recorded only once. Profiling relied on immunoSEQ multiplex PCR, and the TCRdb table lists in-frame clones only, not all of them. The sample has about 94,000 clones, approximately 80% seen once. The germline V gene has CDR1 MNHEY and CDR2 SMNVEV (reference sequence). Trimming took 6 bases from V and 2 from J, leaving 18 bases between them. The CDR3 has 16 amino acids. Material: peripheral blood. The chain recombines TRBV27 with TRBJ2-3; D perhaps matches TRBD2 (6 bases). The TCR originated in a human donor in a cohort sampled during active COVID-19. The CDR3 is CASRAPRDRATDTQYF. Written as DNA, the CDR3 is TGTGCCAGCAGGGCCCCGCGGGACCGAGCCACAGATACGCAGTATTTT.